What follows are 30 T cell receptor beta chains derived from one specimen sequenced in a study of blood T cell repertoires in COVID-19. The data were produced by immunoSEQ multiplex PCR, yet TCRdb's version contains in-frame clones alone and is incomplete. The repertoire holds hundreds of thousands of clones, with about 90% as singletons. The sequenced sample consisted of peripheral blood. These receptors were collected from a woman aged 25-40 years who had recovered from COVID-19.

The chain combines TRBV6-1 with TRBJ2-3; 12 bases are a match to TRBD2. V was clipped by 2 bases and J by 6 bases; unmatched bases: 3. Germline-derived CDR1 and CDR2 are MNHNS and SASEGT. This CDR3 comprises 15 residues. CDR3 loop: CASSELAGGADTQYF. Here the CDR3 DNA reads TGTGCCAGCAGTGAACTAGCGGGAGGGGCGGATACGCAGTATTTT.

The rearrangement joins TRBV5-4 to TRBJ2-5; D is perhaps TRBD2 (6 bases). CDR1 and CDR2 from the germline V gene are SGHNT and YYREEE (reference sequence). The CDR3 runs 15 residues. V was clipped by 4 bases and J by 3 bases, with 16 bases between them. Written as DNA, the CDR3 is TGTGCCAGCAGCCCGGGAAGGACTACCGAAGAGACCCAGTACTTC. Translation: CASSPGRTTEETQYF.

CDR3 nucleotide sequence: TGCGCCAGCAGCAGAGGAGGAGCCGGCTCCTACAATGAGCAGTTCTTC. Translated, it gives CASSRGGAGSYNEQFF. V and J are TRBV5-1 and TRBJ2-1, with D perhaps TRBD2 (5 bases). Per the germline V gene, CDR1 is SGHRS and CDR2 is YFSETQ. The CDR3 consists of 16 residues. V was shortened by 4 bases and J by 0 bases, with 14 bases between the two germline ends.

V is TRBV4-1 and J is TRBJ2-2, with D tentatively TRBD1 (6 bases). V lost 4 bases, J lost 4 bases, and 19 bases lay in between. The CDR3 consists of 17 residues. Germline assignment: CDR1 MGHRA and CDR2 YSYEKL. The CDR3 loop reads CASSREPQGPSTGELFF. The DNA of the CDR3 is TGCGCCAGCAGCCGCGAGCCACAGGGTCCGAGCACCGGGGAGCTGTTTTTT.

The CDR3 DNA reads as TGTGCCAGCAGTGACTGGACAGTTACTTTGAGCTACGAGCAGTACTTC. It specifies CASSDWTVTLSYEQYF. The V and J genes are TRBV6-1 and TRBJ2-7; TRBD1 is a possible D gene (6 bases). In germline, CDR1 is MNHNS, CDR2 SASEGT. This CDR3 contains 16 residues. V shed 3 bases and J shed 3 bases, with 18 bases lying between them.

This clone was recorded only once. This chain links TRBV2 with TRBJ2-1, with no clear D. V shed 4 bases and J shed 3 bases, with 10 bases lying between them. This CDR3 contains 14 residues. Germline V gene lookup returns CDR1 SNHLY and CDR2 FYNNEI. Here the CDR3 DNA reads TGTGCCAGCAGTGGCAGCGACCACTACAATGAGCAGTTCTTC. Its translation is CASSGSDHYNEQFF.

In its sample, this clone was seen a few times. This chain links TRBV5-1 with TRBJ1-2; D gene unclear. CDR1 is SGHRS and CDR2 is YFSETQ in the germline V gene. Between the trimmed V and J ends, which lost 2 bases and 2 bases, there was a span of 7 bases. The CDR3 spans 13 residues. Here the CDR3 DNA reads TGCGCCAGCAGCTTTTCCCAGAACTATGGCTACACCTTC. Translating it yields CASSFSQNYGYTF.

The chain combines TRBV4-1 with TRBJ2-2; 10 bases align to TRBD2. After removal of 4 bases from V and 3 bases from J, the junction contained 5 bases not matched to a gene. The CDR3 is 16 residues long. Germline CDR1 and CDR2: MGHRA and YSYEKL. CDR3 nucleotide sequence: TGCGCCAGCAGCCGTACTAGCGGGGATTACACCGGGGAGCTGTTTTTT. It translates to CASSRTSGDYTGELFF.

V and J are TRBV4-3 and TRBJ2-3, with TRBD2 identical over 9 bases. J was trimmed by 3 bases and V by 5 bases; bases with no gene match: 9. CDR3 length equals 16 residues. The V gene's germline CDR1 is LGHNA and CDR2 YSLEER. The CDR3 coding sequence is TGCGCCAGCAGCTTCCTTAGCGGGAGTCCGACAGATACGCAGTATTTT. Its protein product is CASSFLSGSPTDTQYF.

The J gene is TRBJ1-1, the V gene TRBV4-1, with 8 nucleotides matching TRBD1. V dropped 4 bases and J dropped 4; count of bases not matched to a gene: 2. The CDR3 loop spans 13 amino acids. Germline V CDR1 and CDR2: MGHRA, YSYEKL. DNA of the CDR3: TGCGCCAGCAGCCTAGGACAGGGCACTGAAGCTTTCTTT. It yields the protein CASSLGQGTEAFF.

This chain connects TRBV27 to TRBJ1-2, with 10 positions matching TRBD1. CDR1 is MNHEY, CDR2 SMNVEV, per germline (reference sequence). V dropped 7 bases and J dropped 5; count of bases not matched to a gene: 4. The CDR3 covers 13 residues. In DNA form, the CDR3 reads TGTGCCAGCACAGGGACAGGGGTGTATGGCTACACCTTC. It specifies CASTGTGVYGYTF.

The V gene is TRBV10-3, the J gene TRBJ2-7; 8 bases map to TRBD1. The CDR3 length is 14 residues. Germline V gives CDR1 ENHRY, CDR2 SYGVKD. V shed 3 bases and J 5 bases; nucleotides not matched to a gene: 6. The DNA for the CDR3 is TGTGCCATCAGTGAAGGACAGGGTAGCGACGAGCAGTACTTC. Protein sequence: CAISEGQGSDEQYF.

The chain recombines TRBV5-1 with TRBJ2-1; 8 bases match TRBD1. This CDR3 comprises 15 residues. Losses at the gene ends were 3 bases for V and 5 bases for J; bases not matched to a gene: 7. Per the germline V gene, CDR1 is SGHRS and CDR2 is YFSETQ. In nucleotides, the CDR3 is TGCGCCAGCAGCTACCGACAGGGGCACAACAATGAGCAGTTCTTC. As protein: CASSYRQGHNNEQFF.

V is TRBV5-1 and J is TRBJ2-7, with 12 nucleotides matching TRBD2. The germline CDR1 and CDR2 sequences are SGHRS and YFSETQ. The J segment lost 5 bases and the V segment lost 5 bases, leaving 2 bases of the junction unmatched. This CDR3 has 13 amino acids. This CDR3 is CASRTSGSNEQYF. Here the CDR3 DNA reads TGCGCCAGCAGGACTAGCGGGAGTAACGAGCAGTACTTC.

The count of this clone is one. The V and J genes are TRBV10-3 and TRBJ2-2, with D possibly matching TRBD2 (5 bases). Between the trimmed V and J ends, which lost 2 bases and 6 bases, there was a span of 13 bases. The CDR3 runs 15 residues. Germline values: CDR1 ENHRY, CDR2 SYGVKD. The chain's CDR3 is CAISEARPGSGELFF. The DNA for the CDR3 is TGTGCCATCAGTGAGGCCCGACCGGGATCCGGGGAGCTGTTTTTT.

This sequence joins TRBV15 and TRBJ2-7; the D is unclear. The germline CDR1 and CDR2 sequences are LNHNV and YYDKDF (reference sequence). V lost 6 bases to trimming and J lost 0 bases, with 9 bases between them. This CDR3 spans 13 amino acids. The CDR3 bases are TGTGCCACCAGGTCGGGTCTCTCCTACGAGCAGTACTTC. It is translated as CATRSGLSYEQYF.

The chain joins TRBV5-6 to TRBJ2-1; the D gene is possibly TRBD2 (6 bases). The CDR3 loop spans 18 amino acids. V was trimmed by 2 bases and J by 0 bases, leaving 18 bases between them. The germline CDR1 and CDR2 sequences are SGHDT and YYEEEE. CDR3 sequence: CASSFVRPGTRSYNEQFF. Written as DNA, the CDR3 is TGTGCCAGCAGCTTCGTCCGCCCCGGGACTCGCTCCTACAATGAGCAGTTCTTC.

This clone was seen ten or more times. The rearrangement links TRBV19 to TRBJ1-5, with D perhaps matching TRBD1 (5 bases). The CDR3 spans 14 residues. In germline, CDR1 is LNHDA, CDR2 SQIVND (reference sequence). Trimming left V 2 bases short and J 6 bases short, with 11 bases between. CDR3 region: CASSISGGTQPQHF. The DNA for the CDR3 is TGTGCCAGTAGTATATCCGGGGGAACTCAGCCCCAGCATTTT.

In its sample, this clone was seen once. The V call is TRBV29-1, the J call TRBJ2-3, with D perhaps matching TRBD2 (6 bases). Trimming took off 6 bases at V and 3 bases at J, with 13 bases between the two ends. CDR1 and CDR2 (germline): SQVTM, ANQGSEA. CDR3 length equals 13 residues. The CDR3 sequence: CSVDGGVTDTQYF. DNA of the CDR3: TGCAGCGTAGACGGAGGGGTGACAGATACGCAGTATTTT.

The V gene is TRBV27, the J gene TRBJ2-2; perhaps TRBD2 as D (5 bases). Per germline, CDR1 MNHEY and CDR2 SMNVEV (reference sequence). V was cut by 2 bases and J by 3 bases, with 10 bases left in between. The CDR3 spans 15 residues. The CDR3 nucleotides read TGTGCCAGCAGTTTACGGGGAAGGGACACCGGGGAGCTGTTTTTT. Its protein is CASSLRGRDTGELFF.

This clone was observed once. This chain connects TRBV5-1 to TRBJ2-7, with D unclear. The CDR3 consists of 14 residues. From germline, CDR1 is SGHRS and CDR2 YFSETQ. Trimming left V 1 base short and J 2 bases short, with 10 bases between. CDR3 bases: TGCGCCAGCAGCTTGTCCAGGAACGCCTACGAGCAGTACTTC. Protein product: CASSLSRNAYEQYF. The variable domain in full, with the rest retrieved from reference TRBV5-1 and TRBJ2-7, is KAGVTQTPRYLIKTRGQQVTLSCSPISGHRSVSWYQQTPGQGLQFLFEYFSETQRNKGNFPGRFSGRQFSNSRSEMNVSTLELGDSALYLCASSLSRNAYEQYFGPGTRLTVT.

The chain couples TRBV24-1 to TRBJ2-1, with D hard to call. This CDR3 comprises 14 residues. The V end lost 0 bases, the J end lost 8 bases, and 10 bases lay between the germline ends. Per the germline V gene, CDR1 is KGHDR and CDR2 is SFDVKD. CDR3 sequence (DNA): TGTGCCACCAGTGATTTGGGCGTTGAGGATGAGCAGTTCTTC. Its protein is CATSDLGVEDEQFF.

V usage is TRBV6-5 and J usage is TRBJ1-4, with D possibly TRBD1 on 6 matching bases. The V end was cut by 4 bases, the J end by 0 bases, with 9 bases between. This CDR3 has 15 amino acids. CDR1 is MNHEY, CDR2 SVGAGI, per germline. The CDR3 reads CASSSDRSTNEKLFF. CDR3 in DNA: TGTGCCAGCAGTTCCGACAGGTCAACTAATGAAAAACTGTTTTTT.

The rearrangement uses TRBV6-5 and TRBJ2-7; maybe TRBD2 (5 bases). This CDR3 region has 12 residues. Trimming cost V 8 bases and J 1 base, with 9 bases left between them. Germline lookup yields CDR1 MNHEY and CDR2 SVGAGI. DNA for the CDR3: TGTGCCAGCGGACGGGAATCCTACGAGCAGTACTTC. Protein sequence: CASGRESYEQYF.

The chain combines TRBV6-5 with TRBJ1-1, with D hard to call. The CDR3 extends over 14 amino acids. Trimming removed 0 bases from V and 4 bases from J, with 9 bases in between. Germline V gene sequence: CDR1 MNHEY, CDR2 SVGAGI. As DNA, the CDR3 is TGTGCCAGCAGTTACTCTATAGCGGGCACTGAAGCTTTCTTT. It translates to CASSYSIAGTEAFF.

The rearrangement joins TRBV7-9 to TRBJ2-3; 9 positions match TRBD2. Trimming removed 5 bases from V and 3 bases from J; junction bases left unmatched: 12. The germline CDR1 and CDR2 sequences are SEHNR and FQNEAQ (reference sequence). The CDR3 has 17 amino acids. CDR3: CASSPPWPSGETDTQYF. CDR3 DNA sequence: TGTGCCAGCAGCCCCCCGTGGCCTAGCGGGGAAACAGATACGCAGTATTTT.

The rearrangement links TRBV30 to TRBJ1-3; 8 bases fit TRBD1. The CDR3 consists of 14 residues. CDR1 GTSNPN and CDR2 SVGIG come from the germline V gene (reference sequence). V gave up 8 bases and J gave up 3 bases; unmatched junction bases: 9. The CDR3 protein is CAGSDRGRGNTIYF. Here the CDR3 DNA reads TGTGCCGGGTCCGACAGGGGACGTGGAAACACCATATATTTT.

V is TRBV7-2 and J is TRBJ2-3; 9 bases map to TRBD2. V was pared by 5 bases and J by 2 bases, with 5 bases of the junction left unmatched. The CDR3 loop spans 15 amino acids. Per the germline V gene, CDR1 is SGHTA and CDR2 is FQGNSA. The CDR3 reads CASSALAGNTDTQYF. DNA of the CDR3: TGTGCCAGCAGCGCCCTAGCGGGGAACACAGATACGCAGTATTTT.

The V and J genes are TRBV6-5 and TRBJ2-5; 7 bases match TRBD1. The germline V gene has CDR1 MNHEY and CDR2 SVGAGI. This CDR3 region has 14 residues. V gave up 6 bases and J gave up 5 bases; unmatched junction bases: 9. This chain's CDR3 is CASSFRQGRETQYF. The CDR3 bases are TGTGCCAGCAGCTTTCGACAGGGACGCGAGACCCAGTACTTC.

This chain links TRBV5-1 with TRBJ2-7; the D gene is possibly TRBD1 (5 bases). CDR3 length equals 13 residues. The V gene lost 3 bases and the J gene lost 4 bases, with 11 bases spanning the gap. The germline gives CDR1 SGHRS, CDR2 YFSETQ. CDR3 DNA sequence: TGCGCCAGCAGCTCAGGGATCGGGTACGAGCAGTACTTC. It yields the protein CASSSGIGYEQYF.